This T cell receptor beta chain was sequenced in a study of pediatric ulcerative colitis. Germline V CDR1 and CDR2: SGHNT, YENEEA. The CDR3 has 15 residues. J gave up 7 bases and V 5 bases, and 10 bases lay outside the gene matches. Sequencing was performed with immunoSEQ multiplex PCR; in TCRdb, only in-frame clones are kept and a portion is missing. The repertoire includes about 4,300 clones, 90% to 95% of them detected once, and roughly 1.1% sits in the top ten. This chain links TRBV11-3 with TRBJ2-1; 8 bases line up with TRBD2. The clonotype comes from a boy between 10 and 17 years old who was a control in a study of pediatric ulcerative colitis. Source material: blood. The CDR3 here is CASSRSVAGLNEQFF. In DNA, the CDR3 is TGTGCCAGCAGCCGTTCGGTAGCGGGACTGAATGAGCAGTTCTTC.